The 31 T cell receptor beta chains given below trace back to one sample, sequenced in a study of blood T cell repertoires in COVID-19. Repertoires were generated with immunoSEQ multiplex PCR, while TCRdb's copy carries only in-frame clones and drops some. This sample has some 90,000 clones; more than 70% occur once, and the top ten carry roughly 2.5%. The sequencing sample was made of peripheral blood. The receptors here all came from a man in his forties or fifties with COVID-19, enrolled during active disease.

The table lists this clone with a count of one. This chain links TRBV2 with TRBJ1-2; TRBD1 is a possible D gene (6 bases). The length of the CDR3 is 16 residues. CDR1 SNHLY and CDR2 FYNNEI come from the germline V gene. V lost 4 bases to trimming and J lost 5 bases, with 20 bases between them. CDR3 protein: CASSGSGGGAGYGYTF. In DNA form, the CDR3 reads TGTGCCAGCAGTGGGAGCGGGGGGGGCGCGGGATATGGCTACACCTTC.

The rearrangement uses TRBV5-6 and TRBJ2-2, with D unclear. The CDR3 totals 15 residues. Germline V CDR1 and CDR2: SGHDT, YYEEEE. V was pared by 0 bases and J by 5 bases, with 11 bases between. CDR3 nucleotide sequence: TGTGCCAGCAGCTTGGCTGGCCTCGGGACCGGGGAGCTGTTTTTT. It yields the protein CASSLAGLGTGELFF.

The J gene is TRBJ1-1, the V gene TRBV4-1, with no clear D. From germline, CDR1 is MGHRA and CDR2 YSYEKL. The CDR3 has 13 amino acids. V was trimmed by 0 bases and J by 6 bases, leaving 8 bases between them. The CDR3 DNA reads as TGCGCCAGCAGCCAAGATTCCAGCGCTGAAGCTTTCTTT. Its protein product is CASSQDSSAEAFF.

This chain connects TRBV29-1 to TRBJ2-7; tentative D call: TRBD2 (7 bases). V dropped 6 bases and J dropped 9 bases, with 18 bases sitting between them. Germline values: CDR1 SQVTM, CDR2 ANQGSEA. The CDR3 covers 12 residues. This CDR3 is CSVQDGGAGQYF. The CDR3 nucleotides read TGCAGCGTCCAAGATGGGGGGGCAGGGCAGTACTTC.

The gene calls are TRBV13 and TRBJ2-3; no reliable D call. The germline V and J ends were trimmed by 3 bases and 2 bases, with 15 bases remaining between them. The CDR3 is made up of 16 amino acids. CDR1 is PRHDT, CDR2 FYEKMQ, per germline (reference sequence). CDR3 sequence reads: CASSFTLMAATDTQYF. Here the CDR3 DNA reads TGTGCCAGCAGCTTCACCCTCATGGCGGCCACAGATACGCAGTATTTT.

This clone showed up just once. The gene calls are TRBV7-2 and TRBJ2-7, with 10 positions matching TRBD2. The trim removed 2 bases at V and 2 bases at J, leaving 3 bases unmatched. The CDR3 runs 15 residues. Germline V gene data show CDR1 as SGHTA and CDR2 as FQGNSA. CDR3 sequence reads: CASSLLAGEPYEQYF. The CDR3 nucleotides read TGTGCCAGCAGCTTACTAGCGGGGGAACCCTACGAGCAGTACTTC. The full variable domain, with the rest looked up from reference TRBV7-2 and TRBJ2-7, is GAGVSQSPSNKVTEKGKDVELRCDPISGHTALYWYRQSLGQGLEFLIYFQGNSAPDKSGLPSDRFSAERTGGSVSTLTIQRTQQEDSAVYLCASSLLAGEPYEQYFGPGTRLTVT.

The CDR3 sequence: CASSPRGAGGTGELFF. CDR3 bases: TGTGCCAGCAGCCCTCGGGGAGCGGGGGGCACCGGGGAGCTGTTTTTT. The genes are TRBV7-3 and TRBJ2-2; 9 bases are a match to TRBD2. Germline assignment: CDR1 SGHTA and CDR2 FQGTGA. With V trimmed by 5 bases and J by 4 bases, 8 bases remained unmatched. The CDR3 length is 16 residues.

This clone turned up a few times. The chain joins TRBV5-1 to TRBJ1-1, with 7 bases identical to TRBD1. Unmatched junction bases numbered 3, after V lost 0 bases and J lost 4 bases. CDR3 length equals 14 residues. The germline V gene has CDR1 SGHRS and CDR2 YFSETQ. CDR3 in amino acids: CASSLVPGGTEAFF. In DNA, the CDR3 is TGCGCCAGCAGCTTGGTCCCAGGGGGCACTGAAGCTTTCTTT.

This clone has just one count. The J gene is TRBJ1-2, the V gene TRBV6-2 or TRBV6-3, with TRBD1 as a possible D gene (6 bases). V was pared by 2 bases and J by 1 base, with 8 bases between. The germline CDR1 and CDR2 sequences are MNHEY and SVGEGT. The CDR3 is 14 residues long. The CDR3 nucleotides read TGTGCCAGCAGTTACGGACAGTTTAACTATGGCTACACCTTC. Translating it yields CASSYGQFNYGYTF.

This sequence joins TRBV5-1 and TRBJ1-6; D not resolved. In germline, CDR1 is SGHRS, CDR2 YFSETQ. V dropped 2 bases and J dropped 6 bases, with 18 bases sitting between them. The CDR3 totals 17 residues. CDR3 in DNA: TGCGCCAGCAGCTTCGAAGGACCTGGGAGGTCTAATTCACCCCTCCACTTT. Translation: CASSFEGPGRSNSPLHF.

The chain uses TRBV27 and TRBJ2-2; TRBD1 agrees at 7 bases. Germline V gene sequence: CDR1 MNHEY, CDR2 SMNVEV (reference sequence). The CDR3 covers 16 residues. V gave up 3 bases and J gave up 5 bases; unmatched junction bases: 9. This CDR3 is CASSFRDRLLTGELFF. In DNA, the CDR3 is TGTGCCAGCAGTTTTCGGGACAGACTCTTGACCGGGGAGCTGTTTTTT.

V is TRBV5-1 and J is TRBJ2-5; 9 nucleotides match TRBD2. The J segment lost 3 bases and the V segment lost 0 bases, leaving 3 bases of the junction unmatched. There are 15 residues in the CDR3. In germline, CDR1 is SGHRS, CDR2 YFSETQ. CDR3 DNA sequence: TGCGCCAGCAGCTTGGCTAGCGGGGTTGAAGAGACCCAGTACTTC. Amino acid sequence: CASSLASGVEETQYF.

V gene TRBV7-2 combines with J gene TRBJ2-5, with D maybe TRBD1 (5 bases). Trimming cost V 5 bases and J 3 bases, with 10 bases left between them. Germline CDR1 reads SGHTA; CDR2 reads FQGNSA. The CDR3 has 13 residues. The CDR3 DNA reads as TGTGCCAGCAGCCCGGGCAGGGAAGAGACCCAGTACTTC. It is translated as CASSPGREETQYF.

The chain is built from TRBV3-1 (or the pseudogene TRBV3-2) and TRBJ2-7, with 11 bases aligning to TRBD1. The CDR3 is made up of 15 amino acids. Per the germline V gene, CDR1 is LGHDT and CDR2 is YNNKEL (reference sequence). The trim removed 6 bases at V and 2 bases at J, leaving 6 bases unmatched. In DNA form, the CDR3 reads TGTGCCAGCAGTCACACGGGACAGGGGGCCTACGAGCAGTACTTC. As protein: CASSHTGQGAYEQYF.

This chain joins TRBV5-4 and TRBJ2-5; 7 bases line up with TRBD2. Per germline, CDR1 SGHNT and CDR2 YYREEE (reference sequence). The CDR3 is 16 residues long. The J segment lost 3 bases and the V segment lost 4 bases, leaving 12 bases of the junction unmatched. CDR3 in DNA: TGTGCCAGCAGCCTTGGCCCAGCGGGGAGGGAAGAGACCCAGTACTTC. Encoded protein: CASSLGPAGREETQYF.

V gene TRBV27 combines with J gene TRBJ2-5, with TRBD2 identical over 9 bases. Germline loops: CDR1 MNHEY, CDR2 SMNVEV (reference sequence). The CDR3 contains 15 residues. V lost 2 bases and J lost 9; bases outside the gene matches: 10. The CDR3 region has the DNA TGTGCCAGCAGTTTAGTAGCGGGGGTCCCGAGGGCCCAGTACTTC. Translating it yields CASSLVAGVPRAQYF.

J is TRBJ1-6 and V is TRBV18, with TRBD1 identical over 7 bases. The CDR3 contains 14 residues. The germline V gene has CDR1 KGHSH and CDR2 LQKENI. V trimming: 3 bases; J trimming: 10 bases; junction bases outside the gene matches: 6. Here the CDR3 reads CASSPTDRDSPLHF. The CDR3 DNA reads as TGTGCCAGCTCACCTACCGACAGGGACTCACCCCTCCACTTT. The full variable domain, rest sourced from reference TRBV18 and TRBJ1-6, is NAGVMQNPRHLVRRRGQEARLRCSPMKGHSHVYWYRQLPEEGLKFMVYLQKENIIDESGMPKERFSAEFPKEGPSILRIQQVVRGDSAAYFCASSPTDRDSPLHFGNGTRLTVT.

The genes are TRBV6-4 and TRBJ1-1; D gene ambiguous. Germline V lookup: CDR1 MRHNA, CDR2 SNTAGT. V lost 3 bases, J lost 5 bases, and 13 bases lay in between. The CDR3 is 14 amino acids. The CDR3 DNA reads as TGTGCCAGCAGTGAGCACCCCGGGTTAACTGAAGCTTTCTTT. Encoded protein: CASSEHPGLTEAFF.

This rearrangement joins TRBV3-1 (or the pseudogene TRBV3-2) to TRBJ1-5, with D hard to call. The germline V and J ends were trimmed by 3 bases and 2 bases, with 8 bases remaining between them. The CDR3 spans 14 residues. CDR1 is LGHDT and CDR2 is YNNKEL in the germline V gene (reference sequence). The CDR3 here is CASSHWGGNQPQHF. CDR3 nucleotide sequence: TGTGCCAGCAGCCACTGGGGAGGCAATCAGCCCCAGCATTTT.

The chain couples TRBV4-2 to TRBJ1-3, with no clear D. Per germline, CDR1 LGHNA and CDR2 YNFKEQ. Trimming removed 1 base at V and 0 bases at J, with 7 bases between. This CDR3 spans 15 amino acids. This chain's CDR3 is CASSQGPSSGNTIYF. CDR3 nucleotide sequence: TGTGCCAGCAGCCAAGGCCCTAGCTCTGGAAACACCATATATTTT.

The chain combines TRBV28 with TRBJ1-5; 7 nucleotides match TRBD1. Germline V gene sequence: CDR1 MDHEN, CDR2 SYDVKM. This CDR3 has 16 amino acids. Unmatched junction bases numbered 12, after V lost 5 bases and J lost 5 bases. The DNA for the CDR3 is TGTGCCAGCAGTCCTAACAGGGGACGAGGACATCAGCCCCAGCATTTT. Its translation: CASSPNRGRGHQPQHF.

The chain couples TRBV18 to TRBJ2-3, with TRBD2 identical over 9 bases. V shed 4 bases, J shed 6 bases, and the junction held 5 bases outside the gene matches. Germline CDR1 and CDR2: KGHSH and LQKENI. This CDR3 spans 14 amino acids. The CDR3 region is CASSLAGGVDTQYF. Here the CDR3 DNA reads TGTGCCAGCTCACTCGCGGGGGGGGTCGATACGCAGTATTTT.

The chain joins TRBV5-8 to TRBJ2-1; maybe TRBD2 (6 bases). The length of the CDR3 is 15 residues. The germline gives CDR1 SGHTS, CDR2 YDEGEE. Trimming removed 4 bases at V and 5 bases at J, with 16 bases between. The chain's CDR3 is CASSPRVGGDNEQFF. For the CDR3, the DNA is TGTGCCAGCAGCCCCCGGGTGGGCGGGGACAATGAGCAGTTCTTC. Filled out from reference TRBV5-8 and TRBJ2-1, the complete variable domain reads EAGVTQSPTHLIKTRGQQATLRCSPISGHTSVYWYQQALGLGLQFLLWYDEGEERNRGNFPPRFSGRQFPNYSSELNVNALELEDSALYLCASSPRVGGDNEQFFGPGTRLTVL.

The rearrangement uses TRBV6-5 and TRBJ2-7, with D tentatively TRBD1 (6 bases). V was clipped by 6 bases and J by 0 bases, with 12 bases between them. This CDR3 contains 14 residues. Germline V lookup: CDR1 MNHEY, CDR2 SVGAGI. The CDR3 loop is CASSPDRSSYEQYF. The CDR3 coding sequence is TGTGCCAGCAGCCCGGACAGATCCTCCTACGAGCAGTACTTC.

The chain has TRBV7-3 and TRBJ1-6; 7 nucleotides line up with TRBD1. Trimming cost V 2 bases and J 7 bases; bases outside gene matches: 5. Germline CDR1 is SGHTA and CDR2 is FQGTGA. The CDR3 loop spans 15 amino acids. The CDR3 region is CASSLWAGGNSPLHF. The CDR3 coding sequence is TGTGCCAGCAGCTTATGGGCAGGGGGGAATTCACCCCTCCACTTT.

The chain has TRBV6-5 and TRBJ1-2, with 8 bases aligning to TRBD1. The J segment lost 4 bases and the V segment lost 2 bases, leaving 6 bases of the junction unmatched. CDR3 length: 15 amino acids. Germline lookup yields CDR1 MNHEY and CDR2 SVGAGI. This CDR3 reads CASSYGRGPGYGYTF. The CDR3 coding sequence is TGTGCCAGCAGTTACGGCAGGGGGCCTGGCTATGGCTACACCTTC.

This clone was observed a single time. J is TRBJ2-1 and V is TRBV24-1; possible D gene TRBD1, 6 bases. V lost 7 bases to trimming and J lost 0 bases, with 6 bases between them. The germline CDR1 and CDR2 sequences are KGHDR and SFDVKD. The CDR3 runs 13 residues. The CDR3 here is CATRDSSYNEQFF. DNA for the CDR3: TGTGCCACCAGGGACAGCTCCTACAATGAGCAGTTCTTC.

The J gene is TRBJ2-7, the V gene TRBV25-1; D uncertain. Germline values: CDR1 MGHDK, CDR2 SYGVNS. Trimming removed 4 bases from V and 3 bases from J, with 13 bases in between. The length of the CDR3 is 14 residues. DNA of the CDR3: TGTGCCAGCAGTGGCAGGAACATGTACTACGAGCAGTACTTC. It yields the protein CASSGRNMYYEQYF.

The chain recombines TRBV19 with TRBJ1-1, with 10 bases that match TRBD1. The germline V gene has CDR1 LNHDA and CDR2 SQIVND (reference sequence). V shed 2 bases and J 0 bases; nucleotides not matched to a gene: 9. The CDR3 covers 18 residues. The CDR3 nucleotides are TGTGCCAGTAGTATAACGCCGACAGGGGGCGCGGTGAACACTGAAGCTTTCTTT. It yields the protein CASSITPTGGAVNTEAFF.

The CDR3 loop reads CASSLGGQPNQPQHF. CDR3 DNA: TGCGCCAGCAGCCTGGGGGGACAGCCAAATCAGCCCCAGCATTTT. The chain is built from TRBV5-1 and TRBJ1-5, with 7 bases aligning to TRBD1. V lost 4 bases, J lost 4 bases, and 8 bases stayed unmatched. The CDR3 sequence is 15 residues long. CDR1 is SGHRS and CDR2 is YFSETQ in the germline V gene.

The CDR3 region is CASSQGVAGNTEAFF. CDR3 coding DNA: TGTGCCAGCAGCCAAGGTGTGGCGGGGAACACTGAAGCTTTCTTT. The chain carries TRBV3-1 (or the pseudogene TRBV3-2) and TRBJ1-1; D not certain. This CDR3 has 15 amino acids. Trimming removed 1 base at V and 1 base at J, with 10 bases between. CDR1 is LGHDT and CDR2 is YNNKEL in the germline V gene (reference sequence).